The present entry profiles one T cell receptor (beta chain) with its context. The antigen is not known. The sample is drawn from a study of T cells expressing NK-cell markers. As for the study in general: Repertoires of TCR beta were obtained from T cells sorted as CD3+CD56+NKG2C+, CD3+CD56+NKG2C- and CD3+CD56-NKG2C+. Study-level results: What remained unclear was the HCMV specificity of expanded NKG2C+ T cell clones. Dominant NKG2C+ clonotypes were found to form roughly 1.0-7.0% of CD8+ T cells in six donors.

TCR beta libraries carry UMIs added by 5'RACE template switching. After re-calling the 5' RACE reads, TCRdb lists one entry per CDR3 protein, DNA absent. Recorded for this sample: almost 450,000 distinct CDR3 sequences. Germline V gene sequence: CDR1 SGHNT, CDR2 YENEEA. The CDR3 is 17 residues long. This receptor was taken from a woman aged 18 to 69 in good health. V usage is TRBV11-3 and J usage is TRBJ2-1; no DNA is available, so the TRBD2 call from TCRdb remains unchecked. Sequencing used blood T cells: a sorted CD56 or NKG2C T cell subset, CD4+ or CD8+ T cells, or bulk PBMC T cells (not recorded which). The CDR3 here is CASSLGGLGGSYNEQFF.